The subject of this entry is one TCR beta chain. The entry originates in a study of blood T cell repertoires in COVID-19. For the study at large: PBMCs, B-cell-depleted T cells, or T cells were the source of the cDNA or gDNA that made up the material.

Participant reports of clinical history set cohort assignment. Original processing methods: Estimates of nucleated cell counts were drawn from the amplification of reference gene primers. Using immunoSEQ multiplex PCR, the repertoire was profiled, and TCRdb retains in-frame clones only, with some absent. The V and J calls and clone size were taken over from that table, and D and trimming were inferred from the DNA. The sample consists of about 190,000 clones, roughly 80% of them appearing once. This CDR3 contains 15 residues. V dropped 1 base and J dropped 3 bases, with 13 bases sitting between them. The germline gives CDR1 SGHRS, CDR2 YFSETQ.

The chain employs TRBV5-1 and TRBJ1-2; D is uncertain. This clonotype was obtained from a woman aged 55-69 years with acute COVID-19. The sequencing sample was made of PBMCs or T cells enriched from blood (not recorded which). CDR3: CASSLSTVGYYGYTF. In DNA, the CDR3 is TGCGCCAGCAGCTTGAGCACAGTAGGATACTATGGCTACACCTTC. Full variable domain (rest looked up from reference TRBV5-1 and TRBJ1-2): KAGVTQTPRYLIKTRGQQVTLSCSPISGHRSVSWYQQTPGQGLQFLFEYFSETQRNKGNFPGRFSGRQFSNSRSEMNVSTLELGDSALYLCASSLSTVGYYGYTFGSGTRLTVV.